Each of the 27 T cell receptor beta chains below was sequenced from the same sample in a study of cytotoxic CD8 clonotypes in ibrutinib-treated CLL. Generated by immunoSEQ multiplex PCR, the TCRdb table keeps only in-frame clones and is missing some. In the table there are roughly 180,000 clones, 84% of which are singletons. The starting material was PBMCs, obtained after 24 months of ibrutinib treatment. These receptor sequences come from a human donor with chronic lymphocytic leukemia.

The chain recombines TRBV7-8 with TRBJ2-1, with D perhaps matching TRBD1 (5 bases). The V gene's germline CDR1 is SGHVS and CDR2 FQNEAQ. CDR3 size: 15 residues. Trimming left V 3 bases short and J 9 bases short, with 18 bases between. This CDR3 is CASSFYRQGRSEQFF. DNA for the CDR3: TGTGCCAGCAGCTTCTATCGTCAGGGCCGCAGTGAGCAGTTCTTC.

This clone has just a few counts. The chain combines TRBV7-9 with TRBJ1-1; D is perhaps TRBD1 (5 bases). CDR1 is SEHNR, CDR2 FQNEAQ, per germline (reference sequence). The CDR3 sequence is 18 residues long. The V end was cut by 2 bases, the J end by 6 bases, with 25 bases between. The CDR3 bases are TGTGCCAGCAGCTTAATTAATTTAGGTTATTCCGGGGACGCTGAAGCTTTCTTT. Translating it yields CASSLINLGYSGDAEAFF.

The chain couples TRBV4-3 to TRBJ2-2, with TRBD2 identical over 8 bases. CDR3 length: 17 residues. J lost 7 bases, V lost 4 bases, and 14 bases had no gene match. In germline, CDR1 is LGHNA, CDR2 YSLEER. In nucleotides, the CDR3 is TGCGCCAGCAGCCGTCGTCGTAAAGCGGGAGCGAACGGGGAGCTGTTTTTT. Its translation: CASSRRRKAGANGELFF.

This clone was seen once. The chain links TRBV6-5 to TRBJ2-7; D is perhaps TRBD2 (6 bases). The CDR3 sequence is 15 residues long. The V gene lost 5 bases and the J gene lost 2 bases, with 16 bases spanning the gap. CDR1 MNHEY and CDR2 SVGAGI come from the germline V gene. This CDR3 reads CASSPHIGGTYEQYF. The CDR3 DNA is TGTGCCAGCAGTCCCCATATCGGGGGTACCTACGAGCAGTACTTC.

The V call is TRBV5-1, the J call TRBJ2-1, with a tentative D call TRBD2 (6 bases). With 4 bases removed from V and 8 bases from J, the gap between germline ends came to 16 bases. Germline CDR1 and CDR2: SGHRS and YFSETQ. The CDR3 contains 14 residues. CDR3 sequence (DNA): TGCGCCAGCAGCCCGGGGGAACCCCTCGATGAGCAGTTCTTC. Protein sequence: CASSPGEPLDEQFF.

The chain has TRBV5-1 and TRBJ2-5, with D maybe TRBD1 (6 bases). Germline V gene data show CDR1 as SGHRS and CDR2 as YFSETQ. With 4 bases removed from V and 4 bases from J, the gap between germline ends came to 11 bases. This CDR3 comprises 13 residues. The CDR3 bases are TGCGCCAGCAGCGAGGACAGCGGAGAGACCCAGTACTTC. Translating gives CASSEDSGETQYF.

This clone was found once. This rearrangement joins TRBV5-1 to TRBJ2-7, with 7 positions matching TRBD1. The germline CDR1 and CDR2 sequences are SGHRS and YFSETQ. The CDR3 runs to 15 residues. The ends lost 5 bases at V and 3 bases at J; junction bases unmatched: 11. CDR3 DNA: TGCGCCAGCAGGGACGGGACAGAGACCTACTACGAGCAGTACTTC. Translated, it gives CASRDGTETYYEQYF.

CDR3 in DNA: TGTGCCAGTAGTATAGGCCCCATGGTAGAGAACTATGGCTACACCTTC. Its protein product is CASSIGPMVENYGYTF. The chain employs TRBV19 and TRBJ1-2; D ambiguous. CDR1 is LNHDA and CDR2 is SQIVND in the germline V gene (reference sequence). Trimming took 1 base from V and 2 from J, leaving 14 bases between them. CDR3 size: 16 residues.

Ten or more counts support this clone. The chain joins TRBV30 to TRBJ1-6; D is possibly TRBD1 (5 bases). The CDR3 has 16 amino acids. Trimming removed 3 bases from V and 7 bases from J, with 19 bases in between. From germline, CDR1 is GTSNPN and CDR2 SVGIG (reference sequence). CDR3 in amino acids: CAWSDHMGGVNSPLHF. The CDR3 DNA is TGTGCCTGGAGCGATCATATGGGAGGGGTGAATTCACCCCTCCACTTT.

This sequence joins TRBV30 and TRBJ1-1; 12 bases are shared with TRBD1. The length of the CDR3 is 14 residues. Trimming at V came to 4 bases and at J to 5 bases, leaving 5 bases not matched to a gene. Germline CDR1 is GTSNPN and CDR2 is SVGIG (reference sequence). The chain's CDR3 is CAWKPGQGATEAFF. CDR3 nucleotide sequence: TGTGCCTGGAAACCGGGACAGGGGGCAACTGAAGCTTTCTTT. The whole variable domain, remainder taken from reference TRBV30 and TRBJ1-1, is SQTIHQWPATLVQPVGSPLSLECTVEGTSNPNLYWYRQAAGRGLQLLFYSVGIGQISSEVPQNLSASRPQDRQFILSSKKLLLSDSGFYLCAWKPGQGATEAFFGQGTRLTVV.

This chain connects TRBV5-1 to TRBJ1-2; D is ambiguous. Looked up from germline, CDR1 is SGHRS and CDR2 is YFSETQ. With 2 bases removed from V and 3 bases from J, the gap between germline ends came to 5 bases. The CDR3 consists of 12 residues. CDR3 bases: TGCGCCAGCAGCTTAGAGGACTATGGCTACACCTTC. Translated, it gives CASSLEDYGYTF. The complete variable domain, with remaining parts taken from reference TRBV5-1 and TRBJ1-2, reads KAGVTQTPRYLIKTRGQQVTLSCSPISGHRSVSWYQQTPGQGLQFLFEYFSETQRNKGNFPGRFSGRQFSNSRSEMNVSTLELGDSALYLCASSLEDYGYTFGSGTRLTVV.

The J gene is TRBJ1-5, the V gene TRBV28, with a weak D call TRBD1 (6 bases). Germline V CDR1 and CDR2: MDHEN, SYDVKM. The CDR3 contains 15 residues. The V and J ends lost 3 bases and 0 bases respectively, with 9 bases between them. The CDR3: CASSFLQGSNQPQHF. DNA of the CDR3: TGTGCCAGCAGTTTTCTACAGGGTAGCAATCAGCCCCAGCATTTT.

The chain carries TRBV11-2 and TRBJ2-2; the match to TRBD2 covers 8 bases. Germline lookup yields CDR1 SGHAT and CDR2 FQNNGV. V trimming: 0 bases; J trimming: 7 bases; junction bases outside the gene matches: 4. The CDR3 has 15 amino acids. This CDR3 reads CASSLEAGANGELFF. The CDR3 DNA sequence: TGTGCCAGCAGCTTAGAAGCGGGAGCAAACGGGGAGCTGTTTTTT.

This clone has only one observation. CDR3 residues: CASSARQGNTEAFF. The CDR3 region has the DNA TGTGCCAGCAGTGCCCGACAGGGTAACACTGAAGCTTTCTTT. The rearrangement uses TRBV2 and TRBJ1-1; 7 bases line up with TRBD1. Germline V gives CDR1 SNHLY, CDR2 FYNNEI. The CDR3 totals 14 residues. The trim removed 4 bases at V and 2 bases at J, leaving 4 bases unmatched.

The chain employs TRBV18 and TRBJ2-1; D may correspond to TRBD1 or TRBD2 (6 bases each). Trimming pared 4 bases from V and 4 bases from J, leaving 11 bases between. Germline values: CDR1 KGHSH, CDR2 LQKENI. This CDR3 is built from 14 residues. The CDR3: CASSQGEAYNEQFF. The CDR3 DNA reads TGTGCCAGCTCACAGGGGGAGGCATACAATGAGCAGTTCTTC.

This chain links TRBV6-6 with TRBJ1-2; 8 bases fit TRBD1. The CDR3 sequence is 14 residues long. Trimming at V came to 5 bases and at J to 1 base, leaving 3 bases not matched to a gene. Germline-derived CDR1 and CDR2 are MNHNY and SVGAGI (reference sequence). This CDR3 reads CASSMTGDNYGYTF. In DNA, the CDR3 is TGTGCCAGCAGTATGACAGGGGATAACTATGGCTACACCTTC.

The rearrangement joins TRBV5-4 to TRBJ2-7; 9 bases are a match to TRBD2. The CDR3 consists of 13 residues. Germline CDR1 reads SGHNT; CDR2 reads YYREEE (reference sequence). Trimming at V came to 0 bases and at J to 7 bases, leaving 2 bases not matched to a gene. CDR3 region: CASSLVLAGEQYF. The CDR3 nucleotides are TGTGCCAGCAGCTTGGTGCTAGCGGGGGAGCAGTACTTC.

This chain uses TRBV7-6 with TRBJ2-7, with 9 bases fitting TRBD1. With V trimmed by 1 base and J by 6 bases, 10 bases remained unmatched. Germline CDR1 is SGHVS and CDR2 is FNYEAQ. The CDR3 contains 16 residues. The CDR3 is CASSLESFDRGGEQYF. The CDR3 DNA sequence: TGTGCCAGCAGCTTAGAAAGTTTCGACAGGGGGGGCGAGCAGTACTTC.

This rearrangement joins TRBV4-2 to TRBJ2-7, with 9 bases fitting TRBD2. With V trimmed by 4 bases and J by 0 bases, 7 bases remained unmatched. The CDR3 has 16 residues. The germline CDR1 and CDR2 sequences are LGHNA and YNFKEQ. The CDR3 nucleotides are TGTGCCAGCAGCCGAGAGGGGACTAGCACCTCCTACGAGCAGTACTTC. This sequence encodes CASSREGTSTSYEQYF.

The chain uses TRBV18 and TRBJ1-5; 7 bases are shared with TRBD1. Looked up from germline, CDR1 is KGHSH and CDR2 is LQKENI. The CDR3 has 15 residues. Losses at the gene ends were 3 bases for V and 3 bases for J; bases not matched to a gene: 5. CDR3 sequence: CASSPRQGVNQPQHF. In DNA, the CDR3 is TGTGCCAGCTCACCCCGACAGGGAGTCAATCAGCCCCAGCATTTT.

The genes are TRBV5-6 and TRBJ1-1; 12 bases line up with TRBD1. Germline V gene lookup returns CDR1 SGHDT and CDR2 YYEEEE. The CDR3 spans 15 residues. V shed 1 base and J 4 bases; nucleotides not matched to a gene: 2. This chain's CDR3 is CASSLRDRGPTEAFF. The CDR3 DNA reads as TGTGCCAGCAGCTTGAGGGACAGGGGGCCCACTGAAGCTTTCTTT.

CDR3 loop: CASSPTGTGGYLNYGYTF. In DNA, the CDR3 is TGTGCCAGCAGCCCTACCGGGACAGGGGGCTACCTGAACTATGGCTACACCTTC. This chain joins TRBV7-2 and TRBJ1-2, with 12 bases matching TRBD1. There are 18 residues in the CDR3. The V gene's germline CDR1 is SGHTA and CDR2 FQGNSA. The V segment lost 5 bases and the J segment 2 bases; nucleotides outside the gene matches: 12.

This chain connects TRBV5-6 to TRBJ1-5; no reliable D call. Trimming took off 4 bases at V and 1 base at J, with 12 bases between the two ends. CDR3 length: 15 amino acids. Germline CDR1 and CDR2: SGHDT and YYEEEE. For the CDR3, the DNA is TGTGCCAGCAGCATACTAGGACGGAGCAATCAGCCCCAGCATTTT. Its protein product is CASSILGRSNQPQHF.

The chain employs TRBV7-9 and TRBJ2-7; D not certain. Trimming took off 5 bases at V and 3 bases at J, with 20 bases between the two ends. CDR3 size: 16 residues. CDR1 is SEHNR and CDR2 is FQNEAQ in the germline V gene (reference sequence). CDR3: CASSQFSGRSVYEQYF. CDR3 in DNA: TGTGCCAGCAGCCAGTTCTCCGGGCGATCTGTCTACGAGCAGTACTTC.

This clone has a single count. This chain links TRBV28 with TRBJ1-3, with a weak D call TRBD1 (5 bases). This CDR3 region has 16 residues. Germline-derived CDR1 and CDR2 are MDHEN and SYDVKM. Trimming removed 7 bases from V and 3 bases from J, with 19 bases in between. CDR3 residues: CASTLGGIIGGNTIYF. The CDR3 DNA sequence: TGTGCCAGCACCTTGGGGGGAATAATAGGTGGAAACACCATATATTTT.

The chain links TRBV15 to TRBJ1-5; D ambiguous. This CDR3 contains 14 residues. Germline values: CDR1 LNHNV, CDR2 YYDKDF (reference sequence). The V and J ends lost 0 bases and 2 bases respectively, with 5 bases between them. Here the CDR3 DNA reads TGTGCCACCAGCAGAGAAATCCGCAATCAGCCCCAGCATTTT. It yields the protein CATSREIRNQPQHF.

The chain recombines TRBV30 with TRBJ2-4, with TRBD2 as a possible D gene (6 bases). Trimming pared 2 bases from V and 6 bases from J, leaving 8 bases between. This CDR3 is built from 12 residues. The germline V gene encodes CDR1 GTSNPN and CDR2 SVGIG (reference sequence). Here the CDR3 reads CAWSTGVNIQYF. The CDR3 DNA reads as TGTGCCTGGAGTACGGGGGTAAACATTCAGTACTTC.